These 20 T cell receptor beta chains were sequenced from one sample in a study of blood T cell repertoires in COVID-19. Libraries were prepared by immunoSEQ multiplex PCR; TCRdb keeps only in-frame clonotypes and omits some of them. The repertoire holds over 95,000 clones, with over 70% as singletons. The material sequenced was peripheral blood. The receptors originated from a man aged 50 or older with acute or convalescent COVID-19.

CDR3 sequence reads: CASSGSGYEAFF. The CDR3 nucleotides are TGTGCCAGCAGCGGGTCAGGCTATGAAGCTTTCTTT. V gene TRBV7-2 combines with J gene TRBJ1-1; no definite D call. Germline V gene sequence: CDR1 SGHTA, CDR2 FQGNSA. The V gene lost 5 bases and the J gene lost 7 bases, with 11 bases spanning the gap. The CDR3 runs 12 residues.

The chain carries TRBV24-1 and TRBJ1-5; tentatively, D is TRBD1 (5 bases). Germline V gives CDR1 KGHDR, CDR2 SFDVKD. The CDR3 covers 13 residues. Trimming pared 6 bases from V and 4 bases from J, leaving 9 bases between. The CDR3 nucleotides read TGTGCCACCAGTTCCGGGGGAAATCAGCCCCAGCATTTT. It specifies CATSSGGNQPQHF.

This chain links TRBV4-1 with TRBJ1-4; D gene unclear. The CDR3 has 15 residues. Germline V gene lookup returns CDR1 MGHRA and CDR2 YSYEKL. Trimming shortened V by 4 bases and J by 5 bases, and 14 bases separated the two germline ends. DNA for the CDR3: TGCGCCAGCAGCCCATACAACGGGAGAAATGAAAAACTGTTTTTT. Translated: CASSPYNGRNEKLFF.

The CDR3 sequence: CASSLETPPSGEQYV. Here the CDR3 DNA reads TGTGCCAGCAGTTTAGAGACTCCGCCATCGGGGGAGCAGTACGTC. The chain carries TRBV28 and TRBJ2-7; weak D call: TRBD2 (5 bases). V gave up 2 bases and J gave up 7 bases, with 18 bases separating them. Germline values: CDR1 MDHEN, CDR2 SYDVKM. The CDR3 has 15 amino acids.

The chain combines TRBV4-2 with TRBJ2-1, with TRBD2 identical over 7 bases. This CDR3 has 15 amino acids. Germline CDR1 and CDR2: LGHNA and YNFKEQ. With V trimmed by 1 base and J by 3 bases, 3 bases remained unmatched. The CDR3 DNA reads as TGTGCCAGCAGCCAAGTCGAGCGGGGCTACAATGAGCAGTTCTTC. This gives the protein CASSQVERGYNEQFF.

V is TRBV5-1 and J is TRBJ1-2; D ambiguous. Germline-derived CDR1 and CDR2 are SGHRS and YFSETQ. V was trimmed by 1 base and J by 2 bases, leaving 6 bases between them. The CDR3 is made up of 13 amino acids. The CDR3 sequence: CASSLTANYGYTF. The CDR3 DNA is TGCGCCAGCAGCTTGACAGCAAACTATGGCTACACCTTC.

The V call is TRBV3-1 (or the pseudogene TRBV3-2), the J call TRBJ2-3; 10 bases fit TRBD2. V shed 0 bases and J 2 bases; nucleotides not matched to a gene: 2. This CDR3 contains 16 residues. Germline loops: CDR1 LGHDT, CDR2 YNNKEL (reference sequence). CDR3 sequence: CASSQETSGDTDTQYF. For the CDR3, the DNA is TGTGCCAGCAGCCAAGAAACTAGCGGGGACACAGATACGCAGTATTTT.

This sequence joins TRBV11-1 and TRBJ2-7; TRBD2 agrees at 11 bases. CDR1 and CDR2 from the germline V gene are SGHAT and FQDESV (reference sequence). With V trimmed by 2 bases and J by 2 bases, 5 bases remained unmatched. CDR3 length equals 16 residues. This CDR3 reads CASSLTSGGDPYEQYF. In nucleotides, the CDR3 is TGTGCCAGCAGCTTAACTAGCGGGGGAGACCCCTACGAGCAGTACTTC.

The V and J genes are TRBV5-1 and TRBJ2-3; 9 bases match TRBD1. This CDR3 comprises 15 residues. The germline V gene has CDR1 SGHRS and CDR2 YFSETQ. Losses at the gene ends were 2 bases for V and 0 bases for J; bases not matched to a gene: 1. CDR3: CASSFDRGSTDTQYF. CDR3 nucleotides: TGCGCCAGCAGCTTCGACAGGGGGAGCACAGATACGCAGTATTTT.

The sample holds one count of this clone. The chain uses TRBV4-1 and TRBJ1-5; a weak D match, TRBD1 (6 bases). With 0 bases removed from V and 6 bases from J, the gap between germline ends came to 9 bases. This CDR3 is built from 14 residues. Germline loops: CDR1 MGHRA, CDR2 YSYEKL. The CDR3 protein is CASSQDRGFQPQHF. In nucleotides, the CDR3 is TGCGCCAGCAGCCAAGATAGGGGGTTTCAGCCCCAGCATTTT.

The chain couples TRBV11-2 to TRBJ1-3; 9 bases line up with TRBD1. This CDR3 contains 16 residues. V lost 4 bases to trimming and J lost 2 bases; unmatched junction nucleotides: 6. Germline V gene data show CDR1 as SGHAT and CDR2 as FQNNGV. The DNA of the CDR3 is TGTGCCAGCAGCTCGACGACAGGGGGGGCTGGAAACACCATATATTTT. Translated, it gives CASSSTTGGAGNTIYF.

V and J are TRBV3-1 (or the pseudogene TRBV3-2) and TRBJ1-2; D is ambiguous. The CDR3 has 15 residues. Germline V gives CDR1 LGHDT, CDR2 YNNKEL (reference sequence). Trimming left V 0 bases short and J 5 bases short, with 13 bases between. The DNA of the CDR3 is TGTGCCAGCAGCCAAGATGCGGTGGCGGATTATGGCTACACCTTC. Residues: CASSQDAVADYGYTF.

The rearrangement links TRBV24-1 to TRBJ2-5; D ambiguous. Germline assignment: CDR1 KGHDR and CDR2 SFDVKD. The V end was cut by 2 bases, the J end by 5 bases, with 8 bases between. The CDR3 is 13 residues long. CDR3: CATSDSRVETQYF. The CDR3 region has the DNA TGTGCCACCAGTGATTCCCGGGTGGAGACCCAGTACTTC.

In DNA form, the CDR3 reads TGTGCCAGCAGTGCACAGGGACAGCACTATGGCTACACCTTC. It specifies CASSAQGQHYGYTF. The chain joins TRBV2 to TRBJ1-2; the match to TRBD1 covers 7 bases. From germline, CDR1 is SNHLY and CDR2 FYNNEI. There are 14 residues in the CDR3. Trimming cost V 4 bases and J 3 bases; bases outside gene matches: 5.

The chain uses TRBV10-3 and TRBJ1-1; TRBD1 matches 7 bases. Germline-derived CDR1 and CDR2 are ENHRY and SYGVKD. The V segment lost 5 bases and the J segment 6 bases; nucleotides outside the gene matches: 6. CDR3 length: 13 amino acids. The CDR3 region is CAISPTGWAEAFF. The CDR3 bases are TGTGCCATCAGTCCGACAGGGTGGGCTGAAGCTTTCTTT.

The chain combines TRBV28 with TRBJ2-1; D not resolved. From germline, CDR1 is MDHEN and CDR2 SYDVKM. The CDR3 is 15 amino acids. The V end was cut by 6 bases, the J end by 0 bases, with 12 bases between. CDR3 residues: CASSSGSSSYNEQFF. As DNA, the CDR3 is TGTGCCAGCAGCTCCGGGTCGAGCTCCTACAATGAGCAGTTCTTC.

The V and J genes are TRBV24-1 and TRBJ2-1; TRBD1 is a possible D gene (6 bases). The V and J ends lost 3 bases and 6 bases respectively, with 14 bases between them. Germline CDR1 and CDR2: KGHDR and SFDVKD. There are 15 residues in the CDR3. The DNA of the CDR3 is TGTGCCACCAGTGATCCCGACAGGCGGCCCAATGAGCAGTTCTTC. Its translation is CATSDPDRRPNEQFF.

CDR3 in amino acids: CASSQAGVGSPLHF. Here the CDR3 DNA reads TGTGCCAGCAGCCAAGCAGGGGTAGGTTCACCCCTCCACTTT. The chain is built from TRBV3-1 (or the pseudogene TRBV3-2) and TRBJ1-6, with D perhaps matching TRBD1 (6 bases). V was cut by 1 base and J by 9 bases, with 10 bases left in between. This CDR3 is 14 amino acids long. Germline V gives CDR1 LGHDT, CDR2 YNNKEL (reference sequence).

CDR3 in DNA: TGTGCCAGCAGACAAGGGCGGGTCTGGTCACCCCTCCACTTT. This encodes CASRQGRVWSPLHF. This chain links TRBV11-2 with TRBJ1-6, with no clear D. Trimming pared 6 bases from V and 10 bases from J, leaving 16 bases between. Per germline, CDR1 SGHAT and CDR2 FQNNGV. This CDR3 contains 14 residues.

There are a few counts of this clone. This chain uses TRBV28 with TRBJ1-2; 9 bases map to TRBD1. Germline V gene sequence: CDR1 MDHEN, CDR2 SYDVKM. The CDR3 extends over 14 amino acids. The V gene end was trimmed by 7 bases and the J gene end by 7 bases; junction bases not matched to a gene: 10. CDR3 residues: CASNSGTGYFGYTF. CDR3 sequence (DNA): TGTGCCAGCAATTCCGGGACAGGGTATTTTGGCTACACCTTC.